These T cell receptor beta chains were read from a single sample in a study of early T cells in non-severe SARS-CoV-2 infection. In TCRdb, the 5' RACE reads were re-called with MiXCR into one record per CDR3 protein. Of 45,000 or so distinct CDR3 sequences detected, more than 6.5% appear once; the ten largest clones hold approximately 8.3%. The sample was whole blood. The receptors stem from an adult who was a healthcare worker with PCR-confirmed SARS-CoV-2 infection or an uninfected control (not recorded which). CDR3s include the opening cysteine and the closing phenylalanine or tryptophan. The D gene is left open where the match is weak. Part of the rows lack a size; the others show once, few, many or a class for expanded clones.

clone_size | j_call | d_call | v_call | cdr3_nt | cdr3_aa
few | TRBJ1-2 | NA | TRBV7-9 | TGTGCCAGCAGCCCACAGGGAGGGCTGGGCTATGGCTACACCTTC | CASSPQGGLGYGYTF
NA | TRBJ2-7 | NA | TRBV28 | TGTGCCAGCACAGGGGCTGGGGTAGCGTCCTCCTACGAGCAGTACTTC | CASTGAGVASSYEQYF
many | TRBJ2-5 | NA | TRBV10-2 | TGCGCCAGCAGAGAGTACGGTCAAGAGACCCAGTACTTC | CASREYGQETQYF
many | TRBJ1-3 | NA | TRBV4-2 | TGTGCCAGCAGCCAAGATATCGATCTGAGGTCGTTTAGAGGAAACACCATATATTTT | CASSQDIDLRSFRGNTIYF
many | TRBJ1-3 | NA | TRBV10-1 | TGCGCCAGCAGTGAGTCTTCGGAAGGAAACACCATATATTTT | CASSESSEGNTIYF
many | TRBJ1-6 | NA | TRBV27 | TGTGCCAGCAGTGATGCCAGCTCCTATAATTCACCCCTCCACTTT | CASSDASSYNSPLHF
many | TRBJ2-7 | NA | TRBV10-3 | TGTGCCATCAGTGAGGGGACACCCTACGAGCAGTACTTC | CAISEGTPYEQYF
NA | TRBJ2-3 | TRBD1 | TRBV12-3/TRBV12-4 | TGTGCCAGCAGTCCAAGACAGGGGGCAGTCACAGATACGCAGTATTTT | CASSPRQGAVTDTQYF
many | TRBJ2-7 | NA | TRBV28 | TGTGCCAGCAGCTCTGACAGCGACTACGAGCAGTACTTC | CASSSDSDYEQYF
NA | TRBJ2-3 | NA | TRBV28 | TGTGCCAGCAGTTCATGGGGGGAGGGCACAGATACGCAGTATTTT | CASSSWGEGTDTQYF
many | TRBJ1-5 | NA | TRBV12-3/TRBV12-4 | TGTGCCAGCAGTCTGAGGTTTGAACAGCCCCAGCATTTT | CASSLRFEQPQHF
many | TRBJ2-1 | NA | TRBV7-9 | TGTGCCAGCAGCTTATTGGGCGGGGGCCTCTTCTATGAGCAGTTCTTC | CASSLLGGGLFYEQFF
few | TRBJ2-7 | NA | TRBV4-1 | TGCGCCAGCAGCCAATCTATGAGGAGTTCCTACGAGCAGTACTTC | CASSQSMRSSYEQYF
NA | TRBJ2-1 | NA | TRBV7-9 | TGTGCCAGCAGCCCTACGACACACTCATACAATGAGCAGTTCTTC | CASSPTTHSYNEQFF
few | TRBJ2-7 | TRBD2 | TRBV27 | TGTGCCAGCAGTTCGGGGACTAGCGTATACGAGCAGTACTTC | CASSSGTSVYEQYF
many | TRBJ2-7 | NA | TRBV7-9 | TGTGCCAGCAGCTTAGTCCCCAGCTACGAGCAGTACTTC | CASSLVPSYEQYF
many | TRBJ2-3 | NA | TRBV18 | TGTGCCAGCTCACCACCTTCCACAGATACGCAGTATTTT | CASSPPSTDTQYF
few | TRBJ1-5 | TRBD1 | TRBV20-1 | TGCAGTTTCCAGGGGGTTAGCAATCAGCCCCAGCATTTT | CSFQGVSNQPQHF
NA | TRBJ2-7 | NA | TRBV15 | TGTGCCACCAGCAAGGTCGCCTACGAGCAGTACTTC | CATSKVAYEQYF
NA | TRBJ2-7 | NA | TRBV7-2 | TGTGCCAGCAGCTTATACAGCATCTCCTACGAGCAGTACTTC | CASSLYSISYEQYF
NA | TRBJ1-2 | NA | TRBV3-1 | TGTGCCAGCAGCCACTTACGACCAACTAACTATGGCTACACCTTC | CASSHLRPTNYGYTF
few | TRBJ2-3 | TRBD2 | TRBV6-2/TRBV6-3 | TGTGCCAGTCGGGAGGTTGGGGCAGATACGCAGTATTTT | CASREVGADTQYF
NA | TRBJ1-2 | NA | TRBV4-3 | TGCGCCAACAGCCAAGATCAGGGTGAGCGAGCCACCTTC | CANSQDQGERATF
many | TRBJ1-1 | TRBD1 | TRBV10-3 | TGTGCCATCAGTACCAGGGGGGAGACTGAAGCTTTCTTT | CAISTRGETEAFF
few | TRBJ2-5 | TRBD1 | TRBV7-9 | TGTGCCAGCAGCAGAAGGACAGGGGGCTTAGAGACCCAGTACTTC | CASSRRTGGLETQYF
many | TRBJ2-7 | TRBD1 | TRBV4-3 | TGCGCCAGCAGCCAGGGGAGTAACAGGGGGATTGCCTACGAGCAGTACTTC | CASSQGSNRGIAYEQYF
few | TRBJ1-1 | NA | TRBV12-3/TRBV12-4 | TGTGCCAGCACTTCTACAGCAGGGAATTCCGCTGAAGCTTTCTTT | CASTSTAGNSAEAFF
many | TRBJ1-1 | NA | TRBV6-2/TRBV6-3 | TGTGCCAGCAGTTACCGGGCACAGGGAATGAACACTGAAGCTTTCTTT | CASSYRAQGMNTEAFF
few | TRBJ2-7 | TRBD1 | TRBV18 | TGTGCCAGCTCCTTCCCGGGACAGGGGATTTACGAGCAGTACTTC | CASSFPGQGIYEQYF
NA | TRBJ2-3 | TRBD2 | TRBV28 | TGTGCCAGCAGTTCTCATCCCGGGACTAGGGGAGTAGATACGCAGTATTTT | CASSSHPGTRGVDTQYF
few | TRBJ1-6 | NA | TRBV15 | TGTGCCACCAGCAGAGATCTAGGGGGAGCACCCCTCCACTTT | CATSRDLGGAPLHF
many | TRBJ1-2 | NA | TRBV7-2 | TGTGCCAGCAGCTTAGGAGGGGGGCTGAGAGGCTACACCTTC | CASSLGGGLRGYTF
many | TRBJ2-2 | NA | TRBV28 | TGTGCCAGCACCCCCTGGGATCCTACCAGGGACGGGGAGCTGTTTTTT | CASTPWDPTRDGELFF
NA | TRBJ1-1 | NA | TRBV28 | TGTGCCAGCAGTCTGATGCGGGTGACTGAAGCTTTCTTT | CASSLMRVTEAFF
NA | TRBJ2-3 | NA | TRBV20-1 | TGCAGTGCTAGAGACACCATCACAGATACGCAGTATTTT | CSARDTITDTQYF
many | TRBJ1-1 | TRBD1 | TRBV12-3/TRBV12-4 | TGTGCCAGCGTAGGACAGGGGACTCCTGAAGCTTTCTTT | CASVGQGTPEAFF
many | TRBJ1-1 | NA | TRBV14 | TGTGCCAGCAGCCAAGACAGAGAGTCCGAAGCTTTCTTT | CASSQDRESEAFF
many | TRBJ2-1 | TRBD1 | TRBV12-3/TRBV12-4 | TGTGCCAGCAGTCTGAGACAGGGGTCCCACAATGAGCAGTTCTTC | CASSLRQGSHNEQFF
many | TRBJ2-2 | NA | TRBV28 | TGTGCCAGCAGTATGGGGGGAACCGGGGAGCTGTTTTTT | CASSMGGTGELFF
NA | TRBJ2-3 | NA | TRBV12-3/TRBV12-4 | TGTGCCAGCAGTCGCCAGACCACAGATACGCAGTATTTT | CASSRQTTDTQYF
NA | TRBJ2-7 | TRBD1 | TRBV28 | TGTGCCAGCAGGAGCGGACAGGGGTCACACGAGCAGTACTTC | CASRSGQGSHEQYF
many | TRBJ1-1 | NA | TRBV12-3/TRBV12-4 | TGTGCCAGCAGTTTACATCCCACCGCAAACACTGAAGCTTTCTTT | CASSLHPTANTEAFF
many | TRBJ2-3 | NA | TRBV12-3/TRBV12-4 | TGTGCCAGCAGTTTTTCCTTCACAGATACGCAGTATTTT | CASSFSFTDTQYF
many | TRBJ2-5 | TRBD1 | TRBV19 | TGTGCCAGTAGTATCCGGGACAGGGGTGAGACCCAGTACTTC | CASSIRDRGETQYF
many | TRBJ2-1 | NA | TRBV10-3 | TGTGCCATCAGGGAACAGGGGAGGGGCAATGAGCAGTTCTTC | CAIREQGRGNEQFF
NA | TRBJ2-3 | TRBD1 | TRBV5-1 | TGCGCCAGCAGCGGCGACAGGGGAACTAGCACAGATACGCAGTATTTT | CASSGDRGTSTDTQYF
many | TRBJ1-2 | NA | TRBV5-1 | TGCGCCAGCAGCTCGACAAGTAACTATGGCTACACCTTC | CASSSTSNYGYTF
NA | TRBJ1-6 | NA | TRBV19 | TGTGCCAGTAGTGCCAGGGCGCGCTATAATTCACCCCTCCACTTT | CASSARARYNSPLHF
many | TRBJ2-2 | TRBD1 | TRBV5-4 | TGTGCCAGCTCGGGACAGGGGGCTTTACTCGGCGGGGAGCTGTTTTTT | CASSGQGALLGGELFF